This T cell receptor beta chain was retrieved from a study of cytomegalovirus exposure and HLA in healthy donors. Findings and limits, study-wide: TRBV6-2, TRBV6-3 and other indistinguishable V segments were excluded.

Among the donors, all were healthy bone marrow donors. 60 Vbeta and 13 Jbeta primers were used in PCR. Produced via immunoSEQ multiplex PCR; TCRdb's table is partial and in-frame only. The sample lists 100,000 to 150,000 clones; about four fifths were seen once. A remark on this clone: Its antigen is as yet unknown.

Per the germline V gene, CDR1 is GTSNPN and CDR2 is SVGIG (reference sequence). Trimming at V came to 1 base and at J to 2 bases, leaving 14 bases not matched to a gene. The CDR3 totals 17 residues. Material: PBMCs. The chain carries TRBV30 and TRBJ2-7; 7 bases agree with TRBD1. This sequence was found in a man aged 35 to 55 in good health and CMV-seronegative. The CDR3 region is CAWSAGTRPQGAYEQYF. DNA of the CDR3: TGTGCCTGGAGTGCCGGGACGAGGCCTCAGGGGGCCTACGAGCAGTACTTC.